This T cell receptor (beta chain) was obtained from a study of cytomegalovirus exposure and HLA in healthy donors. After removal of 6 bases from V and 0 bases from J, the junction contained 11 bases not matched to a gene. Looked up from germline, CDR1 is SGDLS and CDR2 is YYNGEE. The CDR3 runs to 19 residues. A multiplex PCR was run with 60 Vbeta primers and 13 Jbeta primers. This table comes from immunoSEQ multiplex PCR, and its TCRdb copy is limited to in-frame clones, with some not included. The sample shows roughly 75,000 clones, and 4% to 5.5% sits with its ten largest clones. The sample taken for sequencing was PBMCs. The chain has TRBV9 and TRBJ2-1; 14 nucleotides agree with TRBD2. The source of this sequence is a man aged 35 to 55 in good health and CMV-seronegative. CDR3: CASIKGLAGETSSYNEQFF. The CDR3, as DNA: TGTGCCAGCATCAAGGGACTAGCGGGAGAGACGAGCTCCTACAATGAGCAGTTCTTC.